The 20 T cell receptor beta chains below were found in one sample sequenced in a study of cytomegalovirus exposure and HLA in healthy donors. Clones were read by immunoSEQ multiplex PCR, and TCRdb kept only the in-frame ones, dropping some. The sample lists about 43,000 clones; approximately 90% were seen once. Sequencing input: PBMCs. These TCRs come from a man between 18 and 29 years old in good health and CMV-seronegative.

The chain carries TRBV6-5 and TRBJ2-3; a possible D gene is TRBD1 (6 bases). The germline gives CDR1 MNHEY, CDR2 SVGAGI. The CDR3 has 13 residues. The germline V and J ends were trimmed by 5 bases and 7 bases, with 13 bases remaining between them. CDR3 DNA: TGTGCCAGCAGTCAACAGGACAGTCATACGCAGTATTTT. It translates to CASSQQDSHTQYF.

In regard to this clone: Other nucleotide sequences from this sample produce the same CDR3. The rearrangement links TRBV7-6 to TRBJ1-1, with TRBD1 matching over 8 bases. J was trimmed by 3 bases and V by 5 bases; bases with no gene match: 11. Looked up from germline, CDR1 is SGHVS and CDR2 is FNYEAQ. The CDR3 runs to 16 residues. The CDR3 DNA follows: TGTGCCAGCAGCCCCACCAAGACAGGGGCGGACACTGAAGCTTTCTTT. Its protein product is CASSPTKTGADTEAFF.

The J gene is TRBJ2-2, the V gene TRBV5-6; D might be TRBD1 (5 bases). Looked up from germline, CDR1 is SGHDT and CDR2 is YYEEEE. CDR3 length equals 14 residues. The V end lost 0 bases, the J end lost 7 bases, and 10 bases lay between the germline ends. This CDR3 reads CASSLGGFSGELFF. In nucleotides, the CDR3 is TGTGCCAGCAGCTTGGGGGGCTTTAGCGGGGAGCTGTTTTTT.

The V call is TRBV18, the J call TRBJ2-1; 10 bases match TRBD1. The trim removed 3 bases at V and 2 bases at J, leaving 7 bases unmatched. In germline, CDR1 is KGHSH, CDR2 LQKENI. CDR3 size: 17 residues. The CDR3 reads CASSPVVGTGAYNEQFF. CDR3 in DNA: TGTGCCAGCTCACCTGTAGTCGGGACAGGGGCCTACAATGAGCAGTTCTTC.

J is TRBJ1-1 and V is TRBV19; D is undetermined. The CDR3 runs 14 residues. The V gene lost 7 bases and the J gene lost 5 bases, with 17 bases spanning the gap. Germline CDR1 is LNHDA and CDR2 is SQIVND (reference sequence). The CDR3 DNA sequence: TGTGCCAGTACGAAGACCGGTGGAGGGACTGAAGCTTTCTTT. Amino acid sequence: CASTKTGGGTEAFF.

The V gene is TRBV2, the J gene TRBJ2-1; 7 bases fit TRBD2. CDR1 and CDR2 from the germline V gene are SNHLY and FYNNEI. This CDR3 has 14 amino acids. Trimming at V came to 7 bases and at J to 0 bases, leaving 3 bases not matched to a gene. The CDR3 nucleotides are TGTGCCAGCATGGGCGGGAGCTCCTACAATGAGCAGTTCTTC. This translates into CASMGGSSYNEQFF.

V gene TRBV10-1 combines with J gene TRBJ2-3; maybe TRBD2 (6 bases). Germline V gene sequence: CDR1 WNHNN, CDR2 SYGVQD (reference sequence). V dropped 3 bases and J dropped 2 bases, with 18 bases sitting between them. The CDR3 runs 17 residues. Written as DNA, the CDR3 is TGCGCCAGCAGTGATTATCTAGCGCGGGATGACACAGATACGCAGTATTTT. This sequence encodes CASSDYLARDDTDTQYF.

The chain joins TRBV7-2 to TRBJ2-3; 14 positions agree with TRBD2. Germline CDR1 is SGHTA and CDR2 is FQGNSA. The junction had 6 bases not matched to a gene; V was cut back by 6 bases and J by 7 bases. The CDR3 sequence is 15 residues long. DNA of the CDR3: TGTGCCAGCAGGTGGACTAGCGGGGGGTCTTATACGCAGTATTTT. Translation gives CASRWTSGGSYTQYF.

This chain joins TRBV6-5 and TRBJ2-7; D is ambiguous. There are 14 residues in the CDR3. The V and J ends lost 6 bases and 1 base respectively, with 13 bases between them. Germline V lookup: CDR1 MNHEY, CDR2 SVGAGI. Here the CDR3 DNA reads TGTGCCAGCAGACTCTCCGCAGGATCCTACGAGCAGTACTTC. It translates to CASRLSAGSYEQYF.

The chain employs TRBV5-4 and TRBJ2-1, with TRBD1 as a possible D gene (6 bases). Germline assignment: CDR1 SGHNT and CDR2 YYREEE (reference sequence). V was shortened by 4 bases and J by 0 bases, with 14 bases between the two germline ends. The length of the CDR3 is 16 residues. The CDR3 DNA reads as TGTGCCAGCAGCCCTACCGGGACACGCTCCTACAATGAGCAGTTCTTC. Protein: CASSPTGTRSYNEQFF. The full variable domain, in which reference TRBV5-4 and TRBJ2-1 provide the parts outside the CDR3, is ETGVTQSPTHLIKTRGQQVTLRCSSQSGHNTVSWYQQALGQGPQFIFQYYREEENGRGNFPPRFSGLQFPNYSSELNVNALELDDSALYLCASSPTGTRSYNEQFFGPGTRLTVL.

This chain joins TRBV7-8 and TRBJ2-4, with D hard to call. The germline CDR1 and CDR2 sequences are SGHVS and FQNEAQ. Trimming pared 1 base from V and 2 bases from J, leaving 12 bases between. The CDR3 length is 16 residues. The CDR3 loop reads CASSLVGAASKNIQYF. The CDR3 DNA is TGTGCCAGCAGCTTAGTTGGTGCTGCGTCCAAAAACATTCAGTACTTC. The variable domain in full, completed from reference TRBV7-8 and TRBJ2-4, reads GAGVSQSPRYKVAKRGQDVALRCDPISGHVSLFWYQQALGQGPEFLTYFQNEAQLDKSGLPSDRFFAERPEGSVSTLKIQRTQQEDSAVYLCASSLVGAASKNIQYFGAGTRLSVL.

The chain links TRBV5-4 to TRBJ2-5; TRBD2 agrees at 7 bases. Germline CDR1 is SGHNT and CDR2 is YYREEE (reference sequence). J gave up 1 base and V 0 bases, and 3 bases lay outside the gene matches. The CDR3 is 15 amino acids. In nucleotides, the CDR3 is TGTGCCAGCAGCTTGGGATCTAGCGGCCAAGAGACCCAGTACTTC. Encoded protein: CASSLGSSGQETQYF.

This clone was observed a single time. An end of the junction differs from the germline gene, which may be a read error. The chain recombines TRBV7-6 with TRBJ2-7; 10 nucleotides agree with TRBD2. This CDR3 is 17 amino acids long. Looked up from germline, CDR1 is SGHVS and CDR2 is FNYEAQ. For the CDR3, the DNA is TGTGCCAGCAGCATCAACCCACCTAGCGGGAGTAGGTACGGGCAGTACTTC. Its translation: CASSINPPSGSRYGQYF.

This clone appeared a single time. The J gene is TRBJ1-1, the V gene TRBV7-6; possibly TRBD1 for D (5 bases). This CDR3 has 14 residues. V dropped 5 bases and J dropped 2 bases, with 12 bases sitting between them. Germline-derived CDR1 and CDR2 are SGHVS and FNYEAQ. CDR3 coding DNA: TGTGCCAGCAGCCCTGGGACTGATAACACTGAAGCTTTCTTT. This gives the protein CASSPGTDNTEAFF.

This clone was detected once. V is TRBV18 and J is TRBJ2-3, with no clear D. This CDR3 spans 12 amino acids. Germline-derived CDR1 and CDR2 are KGHSH and LQKENI. The ends were cut back, 2 bases at V and 4 bases at J, with 4 bases in the middle. CDR3: CASSPSADTQYF. The CDR3 nucleotides are TGTGCCAGCTCACCATCAGCAGATACGCAGTATTTT.

This clone was counted once. The genes are TRBV6-9 and TRBJ2-7, with D uncertain. Per the germline V gene, CDR1 is MNHGY and CDR2 is SVAAGI. V lost 6 bases and J lost 12, with 6 bases in between. CDR3 length: 8 amino acids. CDR3 amino acids: CASSGLYF. Here the CDR3 DNA reads TGTGCCAGCAGCGGTTTGTACTTC.

The gene calls are TRBV5-1 and TRBJ1-2, with a weak D call TRBD1 (6 bases). The CDR3 is 13 residues long. Between the trimmed V and J ends, which lost 0 bases and 8 bases, there was a span of 11 bases. Germline-derived CDR1 and CDR2 are SGHRS and YFSETQ. The CDR3 sequence: CASSLDRVRGYTF. DNA for the CDR3: TGCGCCAGCAGCTTGGACAGGGTGAGGGGCTACACCTTC.

The chain recombines TRBV7-8 with TRBJ1-2; D is possibly TRBD1 (6 bases). Germline CDR1 SGHVS, CDR2 FQNEAQ. Trimming removed 6 bases from V and 8 bases from J, with 19 bases in between. CDR3 length equals 14 residues. This chain's CDR3 is CASSSGDPRTGYTF. CDR3 in DNA: TGTGCCAGCAGTTCAGGGGATCCACGGACAGGCTACACCTTC.

This chain uses TRBV9 with TRBJ2-2; D might be TRBD1 (6 bases). CDR3 length: 14 residues. Trimming stripped 3 bases from V and 3 bases from J, with 9 bases between. Germline CDR1 is SGDLS and CDR2 is YYNGEE. The CDR3 nucleotides are TGTGCCAGCAGCGGACAGGTTCACACCGGGGAGCTGTTTTTT. It translates to CASSGQVHTGELFF.

The genes are TRBV6-5 and TRBJ1-2, with 9 bases that match TRBD1. J lost 8 bases, V lost 6 bases, and 7 bases had no gene match. In germline, CDR1 is MNHEY, CDR2 SVGAGI. This CDR3 has 13 residues. The CDR3 nucleotides read TGTGCCAGCAGACGGGGACAGGGAGAGGGCTACACCTTC. Protein product: CASRRGQGEGYTF.